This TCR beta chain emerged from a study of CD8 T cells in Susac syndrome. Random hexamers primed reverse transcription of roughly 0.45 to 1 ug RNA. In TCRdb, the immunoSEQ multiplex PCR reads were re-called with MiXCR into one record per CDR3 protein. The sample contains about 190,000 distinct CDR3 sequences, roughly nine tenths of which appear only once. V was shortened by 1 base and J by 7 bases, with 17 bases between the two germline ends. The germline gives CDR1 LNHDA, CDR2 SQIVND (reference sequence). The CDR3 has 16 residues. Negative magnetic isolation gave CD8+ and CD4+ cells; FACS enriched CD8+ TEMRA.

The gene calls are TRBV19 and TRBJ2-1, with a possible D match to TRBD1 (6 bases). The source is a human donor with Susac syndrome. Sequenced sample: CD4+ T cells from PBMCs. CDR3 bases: TGTGCCAGTAGTATAGGGCCCAGGGCCGGACAGAATGAGCAGTTCTTC. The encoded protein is CASSIGPRAGQNEQFF.